Reported below is one T cell receptor (beta chain). These data are taken from a study of blood T cell repertoires in COVID-19. At the level of the study: COVID-19 samples collected from the United States, Italy and Spain covered acute and convalescent phases. Sources were T cells, B-cell-depleted T cells, or PBMCs; the material itself was cDNA or gDNA.

Original processing methods: The authors estimated nucleated cell counts from reference gene primer amplification. TCRdb's table, derived via immunoSEQ multiplex PCR, lists solely in-frame clones and lacks some. V, J and clone size are those of that table, while D and trimming were read from the DNA. The sample consists of hundreds of thousands of clones, approximately 88% of them appearing once. The ends were cut back, 3 bases at V and 4 bases at J, with 9 bases in the middle. The CDR3 covers 13 residues. The sample consisted of peripheral blood. V and J are TRBV12-3 or TRBV12-4 and TRBJ1-1; weak D call: TRBD1 (6 bases). This TCR came from a woman in her forties or fifties with active or convalescent COVID-19. CDR3 in amino acids: CASSFGGRTEAFF. For the CDR3, the DNA is TGTGCCAGCAGTTTCGGGGGGCGCACTGAAGCTTTCTTT.